What follows describes a single T cell receptor beta chain. The data are from a study of blood T cell repertoires in COVID-19. Study at large: Sites across the United States, Italy and Spain contributed samples from acute and convalescent COVID-19. T cells, B-cell-depleted T cells, or PBMCs supplied cDNA or gDNA.

Authors' data handling: Estimation of nucleated cell counts was performed using reference gene primer amplification. Sequenced by immunoSEQ multiplex PCR; TCRdb stores in-frame clones only, minus some. The DNA was the basis for D and trimming; V, J and clone size are from that table. This table has about 270,000 clones, 81% appearing once. The sequencing sample was made of peripheral blood. The source is a woman in her sixties with active or convalescent COVID-19.

CDR3 sequence (DNA): TGTGCCAGCAGCTTAGGCCAGGGGGAGGAAAAACTGTTTTTT. Protein product: CASSLGQGEEKLFF. The rearrangement links TRBV5-4 to TRBJ1-4, with TRBD1 matching 7 bases. The CDR3 is made up of 14 amino acids. Germline lookup yields CDR1 SGHNT and CDR2 YYREEE (reference sequence). Trimming at V came to 2 bases and at J to 8 bases, leaving 6 bases not matched to a gene. Combining the CDR3 with reference TRBV5-4 and TRBJ1-4 gives the whole variable domain ETGVTQSPTHLIKTRGQQVTLRCSSQSGHNTVSWYQQALGQGPQFIFQYYREEENGRGNFPPRFSGLQFPNYSSELNVNALELDDSALYLCASSLGQGEEKLFFGSGTQLSVL.